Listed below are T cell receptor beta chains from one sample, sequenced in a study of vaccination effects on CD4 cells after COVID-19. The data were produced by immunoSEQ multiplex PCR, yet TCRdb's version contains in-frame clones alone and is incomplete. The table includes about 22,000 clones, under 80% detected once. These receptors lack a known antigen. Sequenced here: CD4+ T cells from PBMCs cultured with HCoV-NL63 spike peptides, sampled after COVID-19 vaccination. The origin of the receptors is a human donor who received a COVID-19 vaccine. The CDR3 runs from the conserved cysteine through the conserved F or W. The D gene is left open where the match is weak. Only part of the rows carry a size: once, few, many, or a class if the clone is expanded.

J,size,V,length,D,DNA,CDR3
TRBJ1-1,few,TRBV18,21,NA,TGTGCCAGCTCACCTTTCTCCGGGACCGCCTTAGGAACAACTATGAACACTGAAGCTTTCTTT,CASSPFSGTALGTTMNTEAFF
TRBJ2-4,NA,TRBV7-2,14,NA,TGTGCCAGCAGCTTAGGAGGGGGCAAAAACATTCAGTACTTC,CASSLGGGKNIQYF
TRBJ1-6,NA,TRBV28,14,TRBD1,TGTGCCAGCAGTCTCGGACAGGGGAATTCACCCCTCCACTTT,CASSLGQGNSPLHF
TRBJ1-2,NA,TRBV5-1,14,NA,TGCGCCAGCAGCCCTGAGGTAGGGGCCTATGGCTACACCTTC,CASSPEVGAYGYTF
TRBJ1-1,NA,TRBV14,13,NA,TGTGCCAGCAGCCCGCAATACGGGCCTGAAGCTTTCTTT,CASSPQYGPEAFF
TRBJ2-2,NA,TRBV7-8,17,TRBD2,TGTGCCAGCAGCTTAGAGGGACTAGCGGGGCCCACCGGGGAGCTGTTTTTT,CASSLEGLAGPTGELFF
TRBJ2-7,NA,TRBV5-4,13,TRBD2,TGTGCCAGCAGCTTGAGGACTAGGTTGGAGCAGTACTTC,CASSLRTRLEQYF
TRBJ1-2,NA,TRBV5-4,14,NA,TGTGCCAGCAGCTTGGGGGGTTCGGACTATGGCTACACCTTC,CASSLGGSDYGYTF
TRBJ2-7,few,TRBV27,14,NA,TGTGCCAGCAGCTCCCCGGGACTCTCCTACGAGCAGTACTTC,CASSSPGLSYEQYF
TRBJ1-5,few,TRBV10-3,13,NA,TGTGCCATTCGGCGGACAGTGGGTCAGCCCCAGCATTTT,CAIRRTVGQPQHF
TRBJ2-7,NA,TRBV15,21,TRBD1,TGTGCCACCAGCAGAGATGGGTCTCTTGGGTATAAACCGGGACAGGGAGACGAGCAGTACTTC,CATSRDGSLGYKPGQGDEQYF
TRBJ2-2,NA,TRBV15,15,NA,TGTGCCACCAGCAGGGGTACAGCGAACACCGGGGAGCTGTTTTTT,CATSRGTANTGELFF
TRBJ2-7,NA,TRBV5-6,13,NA,TGTGCCAGCAGTGGGATGGGGTCACGCGAGCAGTACTTC,CASSGMGSREQYF
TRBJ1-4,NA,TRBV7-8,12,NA,TGTGCCAGCAGCTTAAGGGGAGTAAAACTGTTTTTT,CASSLRGVKLFF
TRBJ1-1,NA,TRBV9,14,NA,TGTGCCAGCAGCGTAGGGGGGGCCAACACTGAAGCTTTCTTT,CASSVGGANTEAFF
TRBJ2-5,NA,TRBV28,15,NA,TGTGCCAGCAGCCCACGTGGGGACAACCAAGAGACCCAGTACTTC,CASSPRGDNQETQYF
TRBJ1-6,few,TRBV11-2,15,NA,TGTGCCAGCAGCTTAGAGTTCAGCTTTAATTCACCCCTCCACTTT,CASSLEFSFNSPLHF
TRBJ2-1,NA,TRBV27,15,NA,TGTGCCAGCAGTTTAGTCAGGGGAAGCTACAATGAGCAGTTCTTC,CASSLVRGSYNEQFF
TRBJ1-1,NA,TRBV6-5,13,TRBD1,TGTGCCAGTACGTGGACAGGGCCGACTGAAGCTTTCTTT,CASTWTGPTEAFF
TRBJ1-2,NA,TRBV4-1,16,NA,TGCGCCAGCAGCCCCCAGGGGCGGGGCCCTAAATATGGCTACACCTTC,CASSPQGRGPKYGYTF
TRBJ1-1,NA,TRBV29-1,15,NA,TGCAGCGTTGTTCGTTCGGGGGCCCCGGGCACTGAAGCTTTCTTT,CSVVRSGAPGTEAFF
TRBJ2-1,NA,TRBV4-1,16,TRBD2,TGCGCCAGCAGCCAAGATACTAGCGGGAGGGCCGGTGAGCAGTTCTTC,CASSQDTSGRAGEQFF
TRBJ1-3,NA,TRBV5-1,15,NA,TGCGCCAGCAGCTTGGATGGCAGCTCTGGAAACACCATATATTTT,CASSLDGSSGNTIYF